The clone carrying this T cell receptor beta chain was observed once. This record comes from a study of blood T cell repertoires in COVID-19. About the study: Sites in the United States, Italy and Spain provided acute and convalescent COVID-19 samples. PBMCs, B-cell-depleted T cells, or T cells provided the cDNA or gDNA that made up the material.

Original handling: Nucleated cell number was recorded as an estimate derived from reference gene primer amplification. Data came from immunoSEQ multiplex PCR; TCRdb stores just in-frame clones and leaves some out. The V and J calls and clone size come from that table; D and trimming were worked out from the DNA. The sample includes some 400,000 clones, 85% to 90% of them seen just once. Germline CDR1 is MNHEY and CDR2 is SMNVEV (reference sequence). The CDR3 has 17 residues. V was clipped by 5 bases and J by 2 bases; unmatched bases: 11. The rearrangement uses TRBV27 and TRBJ2-7, with TRBD2 matching 11 bases. The clonotype was recovered from a human donor in a cohort sampled during active COVID-19. The specimen was peripheral blood. The CDR3 DNA sequence: TGTGCCAGCAGTCCACAGGGACTAGCGGAGATACCCTACGAGCAGTACTTC. Translation: CASSPQGLAEIPYEQYF.